Sequencing of this TCR beta chain was carried out in a study of Ad26.COV2.S vaccination and SARS-CoV-2 variants. Study-level results: Measurement of non-spike TCR breadth gave similar results in vaccine and placebo recipients.

The CDR3 contains 15 residues. Per the germline V gene, CDR1 is SGHVS and CDR2 is FNYEAQ. V gave up 2 bases and J gave up 7 bases, with 17 bases separating them. Concerning this clone: Its antigen is unidentified.

Generated by immunoSEQ multiplex PCR, the TCRdb table keeps only in-frame clones and is missing some. The table records about 350,000 clones, approximately 90% of them present only once. The receptor's source is a human donor who had recovered from COVID-19. The specimen was peripheral blood, collected after recovery from COVID-19. The chain recombines TRBV7-6 with TRBJ1-1; TRBD1 might be the D (6 bases). CDR3 bases: TGTGCCAGCAGCTTATCCGTCTCGGACAGCCTTGAAGCTTTCTTT. Translating gives CASSLSVSDSLEAFF.